This T cell receptor beta chain originates from a study of cytomegalovirus exposure and HLA in healthy donors. Findings of the study overall: A previous analysis found most TCR beta V segments productive roughly 87% or roughly 30% of the time. Three of the chains that were CMV-associated were confirmed in vitro to be specific for CMV antigens. It was shown in a later analysis that HLA-associated TCR beta chains were more clonally expanded than other, equally common chains.

Worth noting for this clone: As yet, its antigen is unknown.

The CDR3 has 17 residues. The germline V gene encodes CDR1 SGHVS and CDR2 FQNEAQ. V was pared by 0 bases and J by 2 bases, with 8 bases of the junction left unmatched. Researchers ran the PCR with 60 Vbeta and 13 Jbeta primers. Clones were read by immunoSEQ multiplex PCR, and TCRdb kept only the in-frame ones, dropping some. The sample carries around 210,000 clones, 85% recorded once. This TCR came from a girl aged 2-15 years in good health and CMV-seronegative. The source material was PBMCs. The rearrangement uses TRBV7-8 and TRBJ1-2; 8 bases align to TRBD1. Written as DNA, the CDR3 is TGTGCCAGCAGCTTAGCTCGGACAGGGTCGACGAACTATGGCTACACCTTC. Translating gives CASSLARTGSTNYGYTF.